Each of the 25 T cell receptor beta chains below was sequenced from the same sample in a study of a mutant IDH1 vaccine in newly diagnosed glioma. Sequenced by immunoSEQ multiplex PCR; TCRdb stores in-frame clones only, minus some. The sample has around 56,000 clones; around 82% are singletons. This sample's time point: week 5, during vaccination. Every vaccine dose comprised 300 ug of mutant IDH1 20-mer peptide plus topical imiquimod. Antigens of these TCRs are unknown. Sequenced material: PBMCs, taken from a glioma patient whose treatment included an IDH1 peptide vaccine. The receptor source for this set is a young woman with glioma. Some clones in this sample may be carry-over from other donors' samples.

This chain joins TRBV25-1 and TRBJ2-2, with D unclear. Trimming shortened V by 3 bases and J by 1 base, and 6 bases separated the two germline ends. The CDR3 loop spans 14 amino acids. CDR1 and CDR2 (germline): MGHDK, SYGVNS. This CDR3 is CASSEERNTGELFF. The CDR3 bases are TGTGCCAGCAGTGAGGAAAGGAACACCGGGGAGCTGTTTTTT.

J is TRBJ1-2 and V is TRBV5-1; D possibly corresponds to TRBD1 (6 bases). The CDR3 is 16 amino acids. From germline, CDR1 is SGHRS and CDR2 YFSETQ. Deletions cut 0 bases from V and 5 bases from J, with 17 bases between. The CDR3 DNA sequence: TGCGCCAGCAGCTTGGGACCGGGACACCCAAGGTATGGCTACACCTTC. Translation gives CASSLGPGHPRYGYTF.

This sequence joins TRBV11-3 and TRBJ2-2; D possibly uses TRBD1 or TRBD2 (6 bases each). Germline V lookup: CDR1 SGHNT, CDR2 YENEEA. Trimming removed 5 bases from V and 1 base from J, with 17 bases in between. The CDR3 is made up of 17 amino acids. The DNA of the CDR3 is TGTGCCAGCAGCCTTGCGTTAGGGGGGCTGAACACCGGGGAGCTGTTTTTT. Translating gives CASSLALGGLNTGELFF.

This clone occurred a few times. The gene calls are TRBV6-5 and TRBJ1-2; D is ambiguous. The CDR3 runs to 14 residues. Germline V gene lookup returns CDR1 MNHEY and CDR2 SVGAGI. V dropped 6 bases and J dropped 2 bases, with 13 bases sitting between them. The CDR3, as DNA: TGTGCCAGCAGGACCTCAGTGACGAACTATGGCTACACCTTC. Its translation is CASRTSVTNYGYTF.

The chain couples TRBV10-3 to TRBJ2-5; D gene unclear. V was cut by 0 bases and J by 1 base, with 12 bases left in between. The CDR3 contains 16 residues. Per germline, CDR1 ENHRY and CDR2 SYGVKD. CDR3 bases: TGTGCCATCAGTGAGTCGAGAGGCAGACTCCAAGAGACCCAGTACTTC. Its protein product is CAISESRGRLQETQYF.

This clone showed up just a few times. V and J are TRBV29-1 and TRBJ1-1, with D possibly TRBD1 on 5 matching bases. This CDR3 comprises 12 residues. CDR1 is SQVTM, CDR2 ANQGSEA, per germline. Trimming removed 7 bases from V and 4 bases from J, with 13 bases in between. DNA of the CDR3: TGCAGCGCTGGGGGGTCCGGCACTGAAGCTTTCTTT. Its protein is CSAGGSGTEAFF.

This chain connects TRBV27 to TRBJ1-1; possibly TRBD1 for D (5 bases). CDR1 and CDR2 from the germline V gene are MNHEY and SMNVEV (reference sequence). CDR3 length equals 16 residues. Trimming stripped 8 bases from V and 1 base from J, with 20 bases between. This chain's CDR3 is CASVPRVRGPNTEAFF. The CDR3 DNA follows: TGTGCCAGCGTCCCTAGGGTAAGGGGACCGAACACTGAAGCTTTCTTT.

The V and J genes are TRBV15 and TRBJ2-3; D is possibly TRBD1 (5 bases). Germline lookup yields CDR1 LNHNV and CDR2 YYDKDF (reference sequence). V gave up 8 bases and J gave up 3 bases, with 18 bases separating them. The CDR3 length is 15 residues. The CDR3 DNA is TGTGCCACCGGTAGGGGCGGTGCAACGACAGATACGCAGTATTTT. Protein: CATGRGGATTDTQYF.

The chain is built from TRBV25-1 and TRBJ2-1, with D unresolved. Germline-derived CDR1 and CDR2 are MGHDK and SYGVNS. CDR3 size: 13 residues. V lost 8 bases, J lost 6 bases, and 14 bases lay in between. The CDR3 reads CASALVGSNEQFF. The CDR3 nucleotides are TGTGCCAGCGCCTTAGTCGGTTCCAATGAGCAGTTCTTC.

The chain links TRBV7-2 to TRBJ1-2; possible D gene TRBD1, 5 bases. CDR1 and CDR2 (germline): SGHTA, FQGNSA. The CDR3 is 16 residues long. Between the trimmed V and J ends, which lost 5 bases and 2 bases, there was a span of 18 bases. CDR3 amino acids: CASSEGKGTLNYGYTF. DNA for the CDR3: TGTGCCAGCAGCGAAGGCAAGGGGACCCTAAACTATGGCTACACCTTC.

The chain carries TRBV27 and TRBJ1-5; D possibly corresponds to TRBD1 (5 bases). This CDR3 is built from 15 residues. V was clipped by 3 bases and J by 4 bases, with 13 bases between them. From germline, CDR1 is MNHEY and CDR2 SMNVEV (reference sequence). CDR3 coding DNA: TGTGCCAGCAGTTTGGTTTGGGGACTGAATCAGCCCCAGCATTTT. This gives the protein CASSLVWGLNQPQHF.

This clone appeared a single time. The chain has TRBV9 and TRBJ1-2; a weak D match, TRBD1 (6 bases). The CDR3 loop spans 16 amino acids. V lost 4 bases, J lost 1 base, and 17 bases lay in between. Germline V lookup: CDR1 SGDLS, CDR2 YYNGEE. The CDR3 reads CASSRPTGIFNYGYTF. The CDR3 bases are TGTGCCAGCAGCCGTCCCACAGGGATCTTTAACTATGGCTACACCTTC.

The CDR3 DNA reads TGTGCCAGCAGTCCCGACGGCTATGGCTACACCTTC. Translating it yields CASSPDGYGYTF. This chain connects TRBV6-5 to TRBJ1-2; the D is unclear. The CDR3 is 12 amino acids. CDR1 is MNHEY and CDR2 is SVGAGI in the germline V gene. The germline V and J ends were trimmed by 5 bases and 4 bases, with 8 bases remaining between them.

This clone was recorded only once. The chain joins TRBV5-1 to TRBJ2-3; 7 bases match TRBD1. In germline, CDR1 is SGHRS, CDR2 YFSETQ. With 0 bases clipped from V and 1 base from J, the junction kept 11 bases outside the gene matches. The CDR3 extends over 18 amino acids. The CDR3 DNA is TGCGCCAGCAGCTTGGGGGGGACAGTTCGGTGGGGCACAGATACGCAGTATTTT. It codes for CASSLGGTVRWGTDTQYF. Drawing the rest from reference TRBV5-1 and TRBJ2-3, the complete variable domain is KAGVTQTPRYLIKTRGQQVTLSCSPISGHRSVSWYQQTPGQGLQFLFEYFSETQRNKGNFPGRFSGRQFSNSRSEMNVSTLELGDSALYLCASSLGGTVRWGTDTQYFGPGTRLTVL.

This sequence joins TRBV4-2 and TRBJ1-1; 9 bases agree with TRBD1. There are 17 residues in the CDR3. V lost 2 bases, J lost 0 bases, and 7 bases stayed unmatched. Germline V lookup: CDR1 LGHNA, CDR2 YNFKEQ. The CDR3 sequence is CASSQNLGQGMNTEAFF. CDR3 in DNA: TGTGCCAGCAGCCAAAACCTGGGACAGGGAATGAACACTGAAGCTTTCTTT.

This chain uses TRBV2 with TRBJ2-3; 13 bases map to TRBD2. The V gene end was trimmed by 6 bases and the J gene end by 2 bases; junction bases not matched to a gene: 5. Germline CDR1 reads SNHLY; CDR2 reads FYNNEI. The CDR3 covers 16 residues. The CDR3 protein is CASRGTSGTHTDTQYF. The CDR3 DNA is TGTGCCAGCAGGGGGACTAGCGGGACACACACAGATACGCAGTATTTT.

This chain links TRBV14 with TRBJ1-6; D is unclear. Germline-derived CDR1 and CDR2 are SGHDN and FVKESK. This CDR3 has 18 residues. V lost 5 bases to trimming and J lost 0 bases, with 17 bases between them. The CDR3 protein is CASSTNIGRSSYNSPLHF. The CDR3, as DNA: TGTGCCAGCAGCACTAACATTGGGCGGAGCTCCTATAATTCACCCCTCCACTTT. Using reference TRBV14 and TRBJ1-6 for the parts outside the CDR3, the full variable domain is EAGVTQFPSHSVIEKGQTVTLRCDPISGHDNLYWYRRVMGKEIKFLLHFVKESKQDESGMPNNRFLAERTGGTYSTLKVQPAELEDSGVYFCASSTNIGRSSYNSPLHFGNGTRLTVT.

J is TRBJ1-2 and V is TRBV4-1; 8 bases are shared with TRBD1. The junction had 9 bases not matched to a gene; V was cut back by 3 bases and J by 6 bases. This CDR3 region has 15 residues. CDR1 MGHRA and CDR2 YSYEKL come from the germline V gene. The CDR3 DNA reads TGCGCCAGCAGCCACCTCATACAGGGGGTAAATGGCTACACCTTC. The encoded protein is CASSHLIQGVNGYTF.

Here the CDR3 DNA reads TGTGCCACCAGCAGAGGAGGGGGGGCCGACGAGCAGTACTTC. Encoded protein: CATSRGGGADEQYF. This sequence joins TRBV15 and TRBJ2-7, with a possible D match to TRBD2 (7 bases). With 1 base removed from V and 5 bases from J, the gap between germline ends came to 12 bases. CDR1 is LNHNV and CDR2 is YYDKDF in the germline V gene (reference sequence). This CDR3 has 14 amino acids.

In this sample, this clone turned up a few times. This chain joins TRBV7-6 and TRBJ1-1; TRBD1 agrees at 7 bases. J gave up 6 bases and V 5 bases, and 15 bases lay outside the gene matches. Germline V gene lookup returns CDR1 SGHVS and CDR2 FNYEAQ. The CDR3 is 16 residues long. CDR3 sequence (DNA): TGTGCCAGCAGCACGCACCGGGACAGTGTAGTTCCTGAAGCTTTCTTT. This translates into CASSTHRDSVVPEAFF.

This chain joins TRBV6-1 and TRBJ2-2; the D gene is possibly TRBD1 (5 bases). The V end lost 1 base, the J end lost 4 bases, and 13 bases lay between the germline ends. Germline-derived CDR1 and CDR2 are MNHNS and SASEGT. The CDR3 runs to 16 residues. This CDR3 is CASSEGPGSSTGELFF. CDR3 DNA: TGTGCCAGCAGTGAAGGGCCAGGGTCGAGCACCGGGGAGCTGTTTTTT.

The chain carries TRBV12-5 and TRBJ1-1, with unresolved D. CDR1 and CDR2 (germline): LGHNT, FRNRAP. The CDR3 contains 11 residues. The V and J ends lost 7 bases and 1 base respectively, with 4 bases between them. CDR3 protein: CASAPNTEAFF. In nucleotides, the CDR3 is TGTGCTAGTGCTCCGAACACTGAAGCTTTCTTT.

The J gene is TRBJ2-1, the V gene TRBV5-1, with 9 bases matching TRBD1. Per the germline V gene, CDR1 is SGHRS and CDR2 is YFSETQ. V gave up 4 bases and J gave up 6 bases; unmatched junction bases: 5. CDR3 size: 14 residues. The DNA for the CDR3 is TGCGCCAGCAGCCCCGGGACAGGGTCCAATGAGCAGTTCTTC. This sequence encodes CASSPGTGSNEQFF.

CDR3 DNA: TGTGCCAGCAGTCTAAGGGGCGAGCAGTACTTC. Translating gives CASSLRGEQYF. The V call is TRBV27, the J call TRBJ2-7; tentatively, D is TRBD1 (5 bases). V dropped 5 bases and J dropped 6 bases, with 8 bases sitting between them. Germline V gene sequence: CDR1 MNHEY, CDR2 SMNVEV (reference sequence). This CDR3 has 11 amino acids.

V usage is TRBV4-3 and J usage is TRBJ1-2, with TRBD1 matching over 9 bases. Germline CDR1 is LGHNA and CDR2 is YSLEER. This CDR3 is 16 amino acids long. With 2 bases clipped from V and 3 bases from J, the junction kept 7 bases outside the gene matches. In DNA, the CDR3 is TGCGCCAGCAGCCAAACCATGGACAGGGGATACTATGGCTACACCTTC. This sequence encodes CASSQTMDRGYYGYTF.